What follows are 4 T cell receptor beta chains derived from one specimen sequenced in a study (dated by TCRdb to the mid-2010s). Libraries were prepared through 5' RACE. The sequencer listed for this sample is Illumina MiSeq. The raw public data were reprocessed by TCRdb itself: fastp quality trimming at Q25, MiXCR clonotype calling, in-frame beta chains only. Each CDR3 protein gets just one entry, which takes the most common genes and DNA from the rows behind it. The sample table contains tens of thousands of distinct CDR3 sequences; only one count was recorded for 28% of them. Of the sample, under 2.5% falls within the top ten clones. The sample comprised naive CD4+ T cells sorted from blood. Read against the paper, the sample's cell subset or site label means: naive CD4+ T cells, CD4+CD45RA+CD25-. These receptors originate from a female donor with breast cancer.

The chain links TRBV20-1 to TRBJ1-1, with a weak D call TRBD1 (5 bases). In germline, CDR1 is DFQATT, CDR2 SNEGSKA (reference sequence). The V end lost 6 bases, the J end lost 0 bases, and 20 bases lay between the germline ends. This CDR3 contains 16 residues. In DNA form, the CDR3 reads TGCAGTGCAAGGGATTTCGCTGTGGGGCTGAACACTGAAGCTTTCTTT. It is translated as CSARDFAVGLNTEAFF.

The chain joins TRBV7-3 to TRBJ2-2; weak D call: TRBD2 (5 bases). The CDR3 length is 12 residues. CDR1 is SGHTA and CDR2 is FQGTGA in the germline V gene. V lost 5 bases to trimming and J lost 7 bases, with 8 bases between them. Written as DNA, the CDR3 is TGTGCCAGCAGCCACGGGGACGGGGAGCTGTTTTTT. Its protein is CASSHGDGELFF.

This chain links TRBV12-3 or TRBV12-4 with TRBJ2-2; possibly TRBD1 or TRBD2 for D (5 bases each). The CDR3 runs 14 residues. Deletions cut 7 bases from V and 5 bases from J, with 14 bases between. CDR3 sequence reads: CASTSSGGTGELFF. The CDR3 bases are TGTGCCAGCACCTCCTCTGGGGGTACCGGGGAGCTGTTTTTT.

This clonotype turned up a few times. This chain uses TRBV6-2 or TRBV6-3 with TRBJ2-2; D is perhaps TRBD1 (5 bases). Per the germline V gene, CDR1 is MNHEY and CDR2 is SVGEGT. The ends were cut back, 5 bases at V and 0 bases at J, with 7 bases in the middle. This CDR3 has 14 residues. CDR3 sequence reads: CASSKTANTGELFF. CDR3 coding DNA: TGTGCCAGCAGTAAGACAGCGAACACCGGGGAGCTGTTTTTT.